The sequence of this TCR beta chain was determined in a study of T cell responses to AZD1222 COVID-19 vaccine. Profiling relied on immunoSEQ multiplex PCR, and the TCRdb table lists in-frame clones only, not all of them. Among 130,000 or so clones listed, roughly 93% were seen once. Deletions cut 4 bases from V and 1 base from J, with 14 bases between. The length of the CDR3 is 15 residues. The germline V gene has CDR1 SGHRS and CDR2 YFSETQ. This clone was observed once. The rearrangement links TRBV5-1 to TRBJ1-1, with D perhaps TRBD1 (6 bases). The TCR sequence derives from an adult who received the AZD1222 COVID-19 vaccine. Sequenced here: peripheral blood, sampled 28 days after the second AZD1222 dose. CDR3 nucleotide sequence: TGCGCCAGCAGCGGTAAGGACAGCCGGAACACTGAAGCTTTCTTT. The encoded protein is CASSGKDSRNTEAFF.